Shown below are 32 T cell receptor beta chains from a single sample sequenced in a study of regulatory dendritic cells for organ transplantation (dated by TCRdb to the late 2010s). Sorted T cell subsets were CFSE-labeled and co-cultured for roughly five days with allogeneic regulatory or mature dendritic cells at a 1:10 DC:T ratio. The receptor library was made with the immunoSEQ multiplex PCR assay. Here the immuneACCESS table is served through TCRdb, limited to in-frame sequences with V and J called. Missing clones are a known gap in these copies; in checked studies unresolved V genes cover under half, and the rest lacks a known reason. The sample contains 20,000 or so clones, roughly 80% of them found a single time. Roughly 3.1% of the sample rests with the top ten. These receptors have no known antigen. Sample: memory CD4+ T cells from blood cultured with regulatory dendritic cells. The sample's cell subset or site label, in plain terms: CD45RO+ memory T cells. The origin of the receptors is a human donor in good health.

This clone has more than one count but fewer than ten. The V gene is TRBV29-1, the J gene TRBJ1-1; TRBD1 matches 7 bases. The CDR3 has 12 residues. V lost 7 bases and J lost 0; bases outside the gene matches: 2. The germline gives CDR1 SQVTM, CDR2 ANQGSEA. The CDR3 DNA reads TGCAGCGCAGGGACAGTGAACACTGAAGCTTTCTTT. Encoded protein: CSAGTVNTEAFF.

The chain combines TRBV7-6 with TRBJ2-5, with TRBD2 matching 8 bases. Trimming removed 1 base from V and 5 bases from J; junction bases left unmatched: 9. The CDR3 is 16 residues long. The germline gives CDR1 SGHVS, CDR2 FNYEAQ. The chain's CDR3 is CASSLGVAGRSETQYF. The CDR3 bases are TGTGCCAGCAGCTTAGGGGTAGCGGGACGTTCGGAGACCCAGTACTTC.

The chain uses TRBV15 and TRBJ2-7; D call uncertain. CDR1 and CDR2 from the germline V gene are LNHNV and YYDKDF (reference sequence). V gave up 1 base and J gave up 5 bases, with 12 bases separating them. CDR3 length: 14 amino acids. DNA of the CDR3: TGTGCCACCAGCAGAGGGGATAGCCAGAACGAGCAGTACTTC. Protein sequence: CATSRGDSQNEQYF.

The rearrangement links TRBV6-1 to TRBJ1-5; D not resolved. In germline, CDR1 is MNHNS, CDR2 SASEGT. The CDR3 runs 10 residues. V lost 2 bases and J 10 bases, leaving 3 bases between the germline ends. The DNA of the CDR3 is TGTGCCAGCAGTGAAAGACCCCAGCATTTT. This gives the protein CASSERPQHF.

By proportion, this clone is medium-sized. The genes are TRBV4-2 and TRBJ2-7; the match to TRBD1 covers 9 bases. The germline gives CDR1 LGHNA, CDR2 YNFKEQ. V gave up 0 bases and J gave up 3 bases; unmatched junction bases: 3. The CDR3 sequence is 15 residues long. For the CDR3, the DNA is TGTGCCAGCAGCCAAGAAGTGGACAGGGGCTACGAGCAGTACTTC. The encoded protein is CASSQEVDRGYEQYF.

The chain couples TRBV30 to TRBJ2-3; no reliable D call. Germline assignment: CDR1 GTSNPN and CDR2 SVGIG (reference sequence). Trimming cost V 3 bases and J 0 bases, with 10 bases left between them. This CDR3 has 14 residues. This chain's CDR3 is CAWRRHPSTDTQYF. The CDR3 nucleotides are TGTGCCTGGAGACGTCACCCTAGCACAGATACGCAGTATTTT. Together with reference TRBV30 and TRBJ2-3, the CDR3 gives the full variable domain: SQTIHQWPATLVQPVGSPLSLECTVEGTSNPNLYWYRQAAGRGLQLLFYSVGIGQISSEVPQNLSASRPQDRQFILSSKKLLLSDSGFYLCAWRRHPSTDTQYFGPGTRLTVL.

The chain couples TRBV18 to TRBJ1-2; TRBD1 matches at 8 bases. The CDR3 totals 15 residues. Germline trimming cut 4 bases from V and 3 bases from J; bases unmatched to any gene: 7. Germline lookup yields CDR1 KGHSH and CDR2 LQKENI. The CDR3 nucleotides are TGTGCCAGCTCACAGGGACAGGCTGGCTACTATGGCTACACCTTC. It specifies CASSQGQAGYYGYTF.

The chain is built from TRBV18 and TRBJ1-1; no definite D call. The germline CDR1 and CDR2 sequences are KGHSH and LQKENI. The CDR3 is 14 residues long. The V and J ends lost 3 bases and 4 bases respectively, with 12 bases between them. As DNA, the CDR3 is TGTGCCAGCTCACCGGAGCAGACTATCACTGAAGCTTTCTTT. This translates into CASSPEQTITEAFF.

The V and J genes are TRBV7-9 and TRBJ2-1, with 8 bases lining up with TRBD2. CDR1 is SEHNR and CDR2 is FQNEAQ in the germline V gene (reference sequence). The CDR3 extends over 16 amino acids. V dropped 4 bases and J dropped 9; count of bases not matched to a gene: 14. CDR3 residues: CASSYIPGLELGEQFF. CDR3 in DNA: TGTGCCAGCAGCTACATACCGGGACTAGAATTAGGTGAGCAGTTCTTC.

This chain uses TRBV7-9 with TRBJ2-4, with D perhaps matching TRBD1 (6 bases). Trimming left V 5 bases short and J 2 bases short, with 22 bases between. CDR1 SEHNR and CDR2 FQNEAQ come from the germline V gene (reference sequence). CDR3 length equals 18 residues. The CDR3: CASSPRGPGAGSKNIQYF. The CDR3 DNA reads TGTGCCAGCAGCCCCCGGGGACCAGGGGCCGGGTCCAAAAACATTCAGTACTTC.

This clone has just one count. This chain links TRBV11-2 with TRBJ2-7; 7 bases are shared with TRBD1. The V and J ends lost 1 base and 3 bases, in that order; junction bases with no gene match: 3. This CDR3 region has 14 residues. Germline V gives CDR1 SGHAT, CDR2 FQNNGV. This chain's CDR3 is CASSLGQGDYEQYF. The DNA for the CDR3 is TGTGCCAGCAGCTTAGGACAGGGTGACTACGAGCAGTACTTC.

CDR3 DNA sequence: TGCGCCAGCAGCCTCCAGGGGGTCCCAGAGACCCAGTACTTC. Its translation: CASSLQGVPETQYF. The chain recombines TRBV4-3 with TRBJ2-5; 7 bases line up with TRBD1. The V gene end was trimmed by 4 bases and the J gene end by 4 bases; junction bases not matched to a gene: 6. Germline values: CDR1 LGHNA, CDR2 YSLEER. This CDR3 is built from 14 residues.

The chain links TRBV16 to TRBJ1-5; no reliable D call. Trimming took 2 bases from V and 6 from J, leaving 11 bases between them. The length of the CDR3 is 14 residues. Germline-derived CDR1 and CDR2 are KGHSY and FQNENV. The CDR3 sequence: CASSQLREGQPQHF. The CDR3 region has the DNA TGTGCCAGCAGCCAACTTCGGGAGGGTCAGCCCCAGCATTTT.

V and J are TRBV25-1 and TRBJ2-2, with a weak D call TRBD2 (6 bases). Between the trimmed V and J ends, which lost 0 bases and 5 bases, there was a span of 7 bases. Germline CDR1 and CDR2: MGHDK and SYGVNS. The CDR3 is 14 amino acids. The CDR3 region is CASSEYGGTGELFF. In DNA, the CDR3 is TGTGCCAGCAGTGAATATGGAGGGACCGGGGAGCTGTTTTTT.

The chain is built from TRBV28 and TRBJ2-1, with D perhaps TRBD2 (6 bases). V was pared by 7 bases and J by 10 bases, with 14 bases between. Germline values: CDR1 MDHEN, CDR2 SYDVKM. This CDR3 contains 12 residues. CDR3 residues: CASTTTSKEQFF. The CDR3 region has the DNA TGTGCCAGCACAACGACTAGTAAGGAGCAGTTCTTC.

The rearrangement links TRBV6-1 to TRBJ2-7; 11 nucleotides agree with TRBD2. V dropped 3 bases and J dropped 2; count of bases not matched to a gene: 12. Germline V lookup: CDR1 MNHNS, CDR2 SASEGT. The CDR3 extends over 18 amino acids. Here the CDR3 reads CASSDHFQTSGKPYEQYF. In DNA form, the CDR3 reads TGTGCCAGCAGTGACCATTTCCAGACTAGCGGGAAGCCCTACGAGCAGTACTTC.

Written as DNA, the CDR3 is TGTGCCAGCAGATCAGGGGTCGGGGAGCTGTTTTTT. The encoded protein is CASRSGVGELFF. The V and J genes are TRBV7-3 and TRBJ2-2, with D tentatively TRBD1 (6 bases). Germline V gene sequence: CDR1 SGHTA, CDR2 FQGTGA. V was cut by 6 bases and J by 7 bases, with 9 bases left in between. The CDR3 consists of 12 residues.

The chain is built from TRBV7-2 and TRBJ2-5, with 7 bases aligning to TRBD1. The CDR3 runs to 14 residues. The germline gives CDR1 SGHTA, CDR2 FQGNSA. The V gene end was trimmed by 3 bases and the J gene end by 1 base; junction bases not matched to a gene: 2. The CDR3: CASSFNRGQETQYF. CDR3 in DNA: TGTGCCAGCAGCTTCAACAGGGGCCAAGAGACCCAGTACTTC.

This clone came up once. The genes are TRBV12-5 and TRBJ2-7, with D hard to call. In germline, CDR1 is LGHNT, CDR2 FRNRAP. This CDR3 region has 12 residues. V gave up 5 bases and J gave up 4 bases, with 9 bases separating them. The CDR3 coding sequence is TGTGCTAGTGGTCTCGATCGTTACGAGCAGTACTTC. This sequence encodes CASGLDRYEQYF. Full variable domain (outside the CDR3, taken from reference TRBV12-5 and TRBJ2-7): DARVTQTPRHKVTEMGQEVTMRCQPILGHNTVFWYRQTMMQGLELLAYFRNRAPLDDSGMPKDRFSAEMPDATLATLKIQPSEPRDSAVYFCASGLDRYEQYFGPGTRLTVT.

There are a few counts of this clone. CDR3 protein: CAYHSGDSPLHF. CDR3 in DNA: TGTGCCTACCATTCTGGGGATTCACCCCTCCACTTT. This rearrangement joins TRBV2 to TRBJ1-6; D uncertain. The CDR3 runs to 12 residues. V was clipped by 11 bases and J by 8 bases, with 13 bases between them. Per the germline V gene, CDR1 is SNHLY and CDR2 is FYNNEI.

The chain uses TRBV28 and TRBJ1-4; possible D gene TRBD1, 6 bases. The CDR3 extends over 17 amino acids. V was cut by 4 bases and J by 2 bases, with 17 bases left in between. Germline CDR1 and CDR2: MDHEN and SYDVKM. Here the CDR3 reads CASSSPGTGRTNEKLFF. In nucleotides, the CDR3 is TGTGCCAGCAGTTCCCCCGGTACAGGGAGGACTAATGAAAAACTGTTTTTT.

V usage is TRBV18 and J usage is TRBJ2-2, with TRBD2 as a possible D gene (5 bases). The CDR3 is 16 residues long. Germline loops: CDR1 KGHSH, CDR2 LQKENI. The V gene lost 2 bases and the J gene lost 1 base, with 11 bases spanning the gap. The CDR3 bases are TGTGCCAGCTCACCAACGGCTAGCTGGAACACCGGGGAGCTGTTTTTT. As protein: CASSPTASWNTGELFF.

The chain combines TRBV7-2 with TRBJ1-5; D remains ambiguous. The V gene's germline CDR1 is SGHTA and CDR2 FQGNSA. The CDR3 runs to 12 residues. Trimming stripped 5 bases from V and 4 bases from J, with 6 bases between. The CDR3 protein is CASSLYNQPQHF. CDR3 DNA sequence: TGTGCCAGCAGCCTATATAATCAGCCCCAGCATTTT.

The gene calls are TRBV7-2 and TRBJ1-1; 7 bases map to TRBD1. This CDR3 spans 13 amino acids. V trimming: 5 bases; J trimming: 4 bases; junction bases outside the gene matches: 4. Germline V gene data show CDR1 as SGHTA and CDR2 as FQGNSA. The CDR3 nucleotides read TGTGCCAGCAGCATTTACAGGGGCACTGAAGCTTTCTTT. It encodes CASSIYRGTEAFF.

The J gene is TRBJ1-1, the V gene TRBV7-3; TRBD1 agrees at 8 bases. The germline gives CDR1 SGHTA, CDR2 FQGTGA. Germline trimming cut 5 bases from V and 1 base from J; bases unmatched to any gene: 3. The CDR3 has 14 amino acids. CDR3 loop: CASSLQGGNTEAFF. The CDR3 bases are TGTGCCAGCAGCCTACAGGGGGGGAACACTGAAGCTTTCTTT.

This chain links TRBV7-9 with TRBJ2-5, with unresolved D. Between the trimmed V and J ends, which lost 2 bases and 1 base, there was a span of 5 bases. The CDR3 loop spans 13 amino acids. Germline lookup yields CDR1 SEHNR and CDR2 FQNEAQ (reference sequence). CDR3 coding DNA: TGTGCCAGCAGCTTATTACCCCAAGAGACCCAGTACTTC. Protein: CASSLLPQETQYF.

This clone was observed a handful of times. This chain links TRBV7-2 with TRBJ1-2; 11 positions agree with TRBD1. This CDR3 spans 13 amino acids. CDR1 SGHTA and CDR2 FQGNSA come from the germline V gene. Unmatched junction bases numbered 5, after V lost 6 bases and J lost 8 bases. The CDR3 region is CASRRDRGYGYTF. Here the CDR3 DNA reads TGTGCCAGCAGGCGGGACAGGGGGTACGGCTACACCTTC.

This rearrangement joins TRBV12-5 to TRBJ1-1; a possible D gene is TRBD1 (6 bases). This CDR3 has 12 amino acids. CDR1 and CDR2 from the germline V gene are LGHNT and FRNRAP. V lost 6 bases to trimming and J lost 1 base, with 6 bases between them. The CDR3 nucleotides read TGTGCTAGTGGGACAGGGAACACTGAAGCTTTCTTT. Its translation: CASGTGNTEAFF. Filled out from reference TRBV12-5 and TRBJ1-1, the complete variable domain reads DARVTQTPRHKVTEMGQEVTMRCQPILGHNTVFWYRQTMMQGLELLAYFRNRAPLDDSGMPKDRFSAEMPDATLATLKIQPSEPRDSAVYFCASGTGNTEAFFGQGTRLTVV.

CDR3 sequence reads: CASSQVLGRETQYF. Written as DNA, the CDR3 is TGCGCCAGCAGCCAAGTCCTGGGCCGGGAGACCCAGTACTTC. The chain is built from TRBV4-3 and TRBJ2-5; unclear D gene. Trimming pared 1 base from V and 5 bases from J, leaving 11 bases between. There are 14 residues in the CDR3. From germline, CDR1 is LGHNA and CDR2 YSLEER.

The gene calls are TRBV27 and TRBJ1-1, with TRBD1 as a possible D gene (6 bases). This CDR3 comprises 14 residues. Germline V gives CDR1 MNHEY, CDR2 SMNVEV (reference sequence). V shed 3 bases and J shed 5 bases, with 13 bases lying between them. The CDR3 DNA reads TGTGCCAGCAGTTTCCGGGGGCGGGAGACTGAAGCTTTCTTT. This sequence encodes CASSFRGRETEAFF.

The gene calls are TRBV4-1 and TRBJ2-3, with 7 bases that match TRBD1. This CDR3 comprises 16 residues. The germline gives CDR1 MGHRA, CDR2 YSYEKL. Unmatched junction bases numbered 6, after V lost 3 bases and J lost 0 bases. The CDR3 sequence is CASSHQGVSSTDTQYF. DNA of the CDR3: TGCGCCAGCAGCCACCAGGGGGTCTCGAGCACAGATACGCAGTATTTT.

This clone was picked up a small number of times. The genes are TRBV10-2 and TRBJ1-5; the D is unclear. Trimming took off 2 bases at V and 0 bases at J, with 14 bases between the two ends. Germline CDR1 and CDR2: WSHSY and SAAADI. CDR3 length: 17 residues. The chain's CDR3 is CASSEPRTEYSNQPQHF. The CDR3 DNA is TGCGCCAGCAGTGAGCCGCGGACCGAGTATAGCAATCAGCCCCAGCATTTT.